A single sample is the source of the 12 T cell receptor beta chains below, sequenced in a study of blood T cell repertoires in COVID-19. Repertoires were generated with immunoSEQ multiplex PCR, while TCRdb's copy carries only in-frame clones and drops some. The table shows under 300,000 clones, with approximately 90% occurring only once. The sequenced sample consisted of PBMCs or T cells enriched from blood (not recorded which). These TCRs come from a woman in her forties or fifties who had recovered from COVID-19.

The chain employs TRBV7-2 and TRBJ2-3; D is undetermined. Trimming stripped 0 bases from V and 4 bases from J, with 5 bases between. This CDR3 comprises 13 residues. Germline lookup yields CDR1 SGHTA and CDR2 FQGNSA. The CDR3: CASSLAGPDTQYF. The DNA for the CDR3 is TGTGCCAGCAGCTTAGCTGGCCCAGATACGCAGTATTTT.

The rearrangement joins TRBV24-1 to TRBJ2-5; D remains ambiguous. Trimming removed 4 bases at V and 0 bases at J, with 5 bases between. The CDR3 totals 13 residues. The germline gives CDR1 KGHDR, CDR2 SFDVKD. CDR3 loop: CATSDTNQETQYF. DNA for the CDR3: TGTGCCACCAGTGACACAAACCAAGAGACCCAGTACTTC.

V is TRBV4-3 and J is TRBJ1-4; TRBD1 might be the D (5 bases). The V end lost 0 bases, the J end lost 7 bases, and 15 bases lay between the germline ends. Germline loops: CDR1 LGHNA, CDR2 YSLEER. This CDR3 region has 16 residues. The DNA for the CDR3 is TGCGCCAGCAGCCAAGAACTCGGTCAGGGTGGTGAAAAACTGTTTTTT. Amino acids: CASSQELGQGGEKLFF.

The rearrangement uses TRBV30 and TRBJ2-1; 10 bases map to TRBD1. This CDR3 has 18 residues. Per germline, CDR1 GTSNPN and CDR2 SVGIG (reference sequence). V was clipped by 0 bases and J by 7 bases; unmatched bases: 15. The CDR3 loop reads CAWSVRDRGRLAGNEQFF. The CDR3 nucleotides read TGTGCCTGGAGTGTACGGGACAGGGGTCGGCTAGCTGGGAATGAGCAGTTCTTC.

The rearrangement uses TRBV9 and TRBJ1-1; TRBD1 matches 11 bases. Germline V gene lookup returns CDR1 SGDLS and CDR2 YYNGEE. The V gene end was trimmed by 7 bases and the J gene end by 3 bases; junction bases not matched to a gene: 2. This CDR3 region has 13 residues. The CDR3 DNA reads TGTGCCAGCGGGGGACAGGGGGACACTGAAGCTTTCTTT. The encoded protein is CASGGQGDTEAFF.

V gene TRBV19 combines with J gene TRBJ2-7; D may be TRBD1 (6 bases). Germline V gene sequence: CDR1 LNHDA, CDR2 SQIVND (reference sequence). The V gene lost 2 bases and the J gene lost 2 bases, with 13 bases spanning the gap. The CDR3 is 15 residues long. The CDR3, as DNA: TGTGCCAGTAGTATAAGGTCAGGGGACCCCTACGAGCAGTACTTC. Translated, it gives CASSIRSGDPYEQYF.

The rearrangement joins TRBV9 to TRBJ2-1; 8 nucleotides line up with TRBD2. Trimming removed 4 bases from V and 1 base from J; junction bases left unmatched: 7. In germline, CDR1 is SGDLS, CDR2 YYNGEE. This CDR3 has 16 residues. CDR3 bases: TGTGCCAGCAGCCCCCCGGGGACTAGATCCTACAATGAGCAGTTCTTC. Translating it yields CASSPPGTRSYNEQFF.

The V and J genes are TRBV5-4 and TRBJ1-4; D unclear. V was pared by 1 base and J by 4 bases, with 8 bases between. This CDR3 spans 14 amino acids. Germline loops: CDR1 SGHNT, CDR2 YYREEE (reference sequence). Here the CDR3 DNA reads TGTGCCAGCAGCTTGCGTGCGGATAATGAAAAACTGTTTTTT. It encodes CASSLRADNEKLFF.

The chain is built from TRBV6-5 and TRBJ2-3; D remains ambiguous. Germline assignment: CDR1 MNHEY and CDR2 SVGAGI. The germline V and J ends were trimmed by 10 bases and 0 bases, with 17 bases remaining between them. The CDR3 length is 15 residues. CDR3 residues: CATAPRPESTDTQYF. CDR3 sequence (DNA): TGTGCCACCGCCCCTCGGCCGGAGAGCACAGATACGCAGTATTTT.

The V call is TRBV20-1, the J call TRBJ1-1; 8 positions agree with TRBD1. The CDR3 length is 11 residues. Trimming cost V 5 bases and J 7 bases; bases outside gene matches: 3. Germline loops: CDR1 DFQATT, CDR2 SNEGSKA (reference sequence). CDR3: CSAPDRVEAFF. Written as DNA, the CDR3 is TGCAGTGCTCCGGACAGGGTTGAAGCTTTCTTT.

The rearrangement uses TRBV24-1 and TRBJ1-1; unclear D gene. Looked up from germline, CDR1 is KGHDR and CDR2 is SFDVKD. V lost 7 bases and J 1 base, leaving 6 bases between the germline ends. There are 12 residues in the CDR3. CDR3 DNA: TGTGCCACCAGGCTAGGGAACACTGAAGCTTTCTTT. Translated, it gives CATRLGNTEAFF.

The V and J genes are TRBV30 and TRBJ1-6; TRBD1 aligns across 10 bases. The junction had 3 bases not matched to a gene; V was cut back by 5 bases and J by 11 bases. Germline-derived CDR1 and CDR2 are GTSNPN and SVGIG (reference sequence). The CDR3 runs 12 residues. DNA of the CDR3: TGTGCCTGGCAGGACAGGGGGACACCCCTCCACTTT. This encodes CAWQDRGTPLHF.